The 23 T cell receptor beta chains in this list originate from one sample, sequenced in a study of shared clonotypes between healthy human individuals. TCRdb keeps only in-frame clones here, not all; method: immunoSEQ multiplex PCR. Seen here are approximately 2.5 million clones, 85% to 95% observed once, and the top ten hold roughly 0.15%. Input material: naive CD4+ T cells sorted from blood. Subset meaning: CD45RA+ positively selected. The receptor source for this set is a man aged 18 to 29 in good health.

V is TRBV2 and J is TRBJ2-7; the D is unclear. V was trimmed by 8 bases and J by 2 bases, leaving 10 bases between them. This CDR3 contains 12 residues. Looked up from germline, CDR1 is SNHLY and CDR2 is FYNNEI. The CDR3 loop reads CASAVTTYEQYF. For the CDR3, the DNA is TGTGCCAGCGCGGTCACCACCTACGAGCAGTACTTC.

Of note for this clone: This sample also contains other DNA sequences that code for the same CDR3. J is TRBJ2-1 and V is TRBV7-2, with D possibly matching TRBD1 (5 bases). Germline V CDR1 and CDR2: SGHTA, FQGNSA. This CDR3 contains 12 residues. Trimming cost V 1 base and J 8 bases, with 6 bases left between them. This CDR3 is CASSLDRYEQFF. CDR3 nucleotides: TGTGCCAGCAGCTTAGACAGGTATGAGCAGTTCTTC.

This chain links TRBV7-2 with TRBJ2-1, with D perhaps assigned TRBD1 or TRBD2 (5 bases each). The CDR3 consists of 15 residues. Trimming took off 5 bases at V and 6 bases at J, with 17 bases between the two ends. Germline lookup yields CDR1 SGHTA and CDR2 FQGNSA. The CDR3 reads CASSVGVLAPNEQFF. The CDR3 nucleotides read TGTGCCAGCAGCGTGGGGGTGCTAGCCCCCAATGAGCAGTTCTTC.

The J gene is TRBJ2-7, the V gene TRBV23-1; no reliable D call. TRBV23-1 is an ORF, and what it does is uncertain. The length of the CDR3 is 15 residues. V lost 0 bases and J 3 bases, leaving 12 bases between the germline ends. The CDR3 sequence: CASSQSNPEGYEQYF. The CDR3 nucleotides read TGCGCCAGCAGTCAATCCAACCCGGAAGGCTACGAGCAGTACTTC.

V usage is TRBV5-4 and J usage is TRBJ1-1; D call uncertain. This CDR3 is 14 amino acids long. Trimming removed 0 bases at V and 0 bases at J, with 6 bases between. Germline V gene sequence: CDR1 SGHNT, CDR2 YYREEE (reference sequence). CDR3 protein: CASSLVALNTEAFF. In nucleotides, the CDR3 is TGTGCCAGCAGCTTGGTAGCGCTGAACACTGAAGCTTTCTTT.

This rearrangement joins TRBV2 to TRBJ2-1; D uncertain. The CDR3 contains 12 residues. Germline V gene lookup returns CDR1 SNHLY and CDR2 FYNNEI. V dropped 6 bases and J dropped 6 bases, with 9 bases sitting between them. CDR3 coding DNA: TGTGCCAGCAGCCCGGACGGCAATGAGCAGTTCTTC. Its protein is CASSPDGNEQFF.

V and J are TRBV4-1 and TRBJ2-4; D remains ambiguous. Germline V CDR1 and CDR2: MGHRA, YSYEKL. The CDR3 runs 12 residues. Trimming left V 1 base short and J 11 bases short, with 9 bases between. The CDR3 reads CASSQAGSLQYF. Written as DNA, the CDR3 is TGCGCCAGCAGCCAAGCAGGCTCACTTCAGTACTTC.

This clone showed up just a few times. The chain is built from TRBV9 and TRBJ1-5; no firm D call. From germline, CDR1 is SGDLS and CDR2 YYNGEE. CDR3 length: 13 residues. The V end lost 0 bases, the J end lost 3 bases, and 4 bases lay between the germline ends. This CDR3 reads CASSVEVNQPQHF. The CDR3 DNA reads TGTGCCAGCAGCGTAGAGGTCAATCAGCCCCAGCATTTT.

About this clone: Other DNA sequences in this sample translate to the same CDR3. The chain employs TRBV5-1 and TRBJ1-2; TRBD1 matches at 10 bases. J lost 2 bases, V lost 5 bases, and 3 bases had no gene match. CDR1 is SGHRS, CDR2 YFSETQ, per germline. CDR3 length: 14 residues. The CDR3 here is CASSQTGGNYGYTF. CDR3 bases: TGCGCCAGCAGTCAGACAGGGGGCAACTATGGCTACACCTTC. Using reference TRBV5-1 and TRBJ1-2 for the parts outside the CDR3, the full variable domain is KAGVTQTPRYLIKTRGQQVTLSCSPISGHRSVSWYQQTPGQGLQFLFEYFSETQRNKGNFPGRFSGRQFSNSRSEMNVSTLELGDSALYLCASSQTGGNYGYTFGSGTRLTVV.

The rearrangement links TRBV7-2 to TRBJ2-2; 13 bases align to TRBD2. CDR1 is SGHTA, CDR2 FQGNSA, per germline. The CDR3 runs to 16 residues. Trimming at V came to 3 bases and at J to 6 bases, leaving 4 bases not matched to a gene. CDR3: CASSFGLAGVSGELFF. The DNA for the CDR3 is TGTGCCAGCAGCTTCGGACTAGCGGGAGTCTCCGGGGAGCTGTTTTTT.

The V call is TRBV2, the J call TRBJ2-7; no firm D call. Germline V gives CDR1 SNHLY, CDR2 FYNNEI. The CDR3 is 13 amino acids. V was pared by 7 bases and J by 1 base, with 11 bases between. CDR3 sequence reads: CASNFKQSYEQYF. CDR3 coding DNA: TGTGCCAGCAATTTTAAACAGTCCTACGAGCAGTACTTC.

The V gene is TRBV5-1, the J gene TRBJ2-1; 10 bases are shared with TRBD1. V dropped 0 bases and J dropped 7; count of bases not matched to a gene: 4. CDR1 and CDR2 from the germline V gene are SGHRS and YFSETQ. The CDR3 has 15 residues. CDR3 DNA sequence: TGCGCCAGCAGCTTGGAGGGACAGGGGACTAATGAGCAGTTCTTC. Translation gives CASSLEGQGTNEQFF. The full variable domain, with the rest looked up from reference TRBV5-1 and TRBJ2-1, is KAGVTQTPRYLIKTRGQQVTLSCSPISGHRSVSWYQQTPGQGLQFLFEYFSETQRNKGNFPGRFSGRQFSNSRSEMNVSTLELGDSALYLCASSLEGQGTNEQFFGPGTRLTVL.

Regarding this clone: In the same sample, other DNA sequences code for this CDR3. The CDR3 spells CASSPDYNEQFF. DNA for the CDR3: TGTGCCAGCTCACCAGACTACAATGAGCAGTTCTTC. This sequence joins TRBV18 and TRBJ2-1; no definite D call. CDR3 length: 12 amino acids. The germline CDR1 and CDR2 sequences are KGHSH and LQKENI. V was shortened by 2 bases and J by 3 bases, with 2 bases between the two germline ends.

The chain is built from TRBV5-4 and TRBJ1-2; D perhaps matches TRBD1 (6 bases). Trimming shortened V by 3 bases and J by 3 bases, and 15 bases separated the two germline ends. Germline values: CDR1 SGHNT, CDR2 YYREEE (reference sequence). The CDR3 covers 15 residues. This chain's CDR3 is CASSSGDGGDYGYTF. The CDR3 coding sequence is TGTGCCAGCAGCTCGGGGGACGGGGGCGACTATGGCTACACCTTC. Complete variable domain (other parts from reference TRBV5-4 and TRBJ1-2): ETGVTQSPTHLIKTRGQQVTLRCSSQSGHNTVSWYQQALGQGPQFIFQYYREEENGRGNFPPRFSGLQFPNYSSELNVNALELDDSALYLCASSSGDGGDYGYTFGSGTRLTVV.

The count of this clone is one. The same CDR3 also results from other DNA sequences found in this sample. V usage is TRBV18 and J usage is TRBJ2-2, with D perhaps matching TRBD2 (6 bases). In germline, CDR1 is KGHSH, CDR2 LQKENI. Deletions cut 3 bases from V and 5 bases from J, with 10 bases between. This CDR3 region has 14 residues. CDR3 loop: CASSPLRGTGELFF. CDR3 nucleotides: TGTGCCAGCTCACCGCTGCGGGGTACCGGGGAGCTGTTTTTT.

The chain uses TRBV6-5 and TRBJ2-3, with D tentatively TRBD2 (6 bases). Germline CDR1 MNHEY, CDR2 SVGAGI. Deletions cut 8 bases from V and 5 bases from J, with 17 bases between. The CDR3 has 14 residues. The CDR3 here is CASRLAHGVDTQYF. The CDR3 coding sequence is TGTGCCAGCCGTCTAGCGCATGGTGTAGATACGCAGTATTTT.

The chain employs TRBV7-2 and TRBJ2-7, with D possibly TRBD1 on 5 matching bases. The CDR3 sequence is 15 residues long. Germline CDR1 and CDR2: SGHTA and FQGNSA. With 1 base removed from V and 2 bases from J, the gap between germline ends came to 12 bases. The CDR3 loop reads CASSLVDQGPYEQYF. In nucleotides, the CDR3 is TGTGCCAGCAGCTTAGTGGACCAGGGCCCCTACGAGCAGTACTTC.

Note on this clone: In the same sample, other DNA sequences code for this CDR3. The V call is TRBV18, the J call TRBJ1-4; D is unresolved. V was shortened by 6 bases and J by 4 bases, with 6 bases between the two germline ends. This CDR3 has 12 amino acids. Germline V lookup: CDR1 KGHSH, CDR2 LQKENI. CDR3 region: CASSPNNEKLFF. In DNA form, the CDR3 reads TGTGCCAGCTCCCCTAATAATGAAAAACTGTTTTTT.

The chain links TRBV5-1 to TRBJ1-4, with 7 bases fitting TRBD1. The junction had 6 bases not matched to a gene; V was cut back by 4 bases and J by 3 bases. The CDR3 is made up of 15 amino acids. Per germline, CDR1 SGHRS and CDR2 YFSETQ. Here the CDR3 reads CASSDSGTANEKLFF. The CDR3 DNA is TGCGCCAGCAGCGACTCCGGGACAGCTAATGAAAAACTGTTTTTT. Full variable domain (remainder filled in from reference TRBV5-1 and TRBJ1-4): KAGVTQTPRYLIKTRGQQVTLSCSPISGHRSVSWYQQTPGQGLQFLFEYFSETQRNKGNFPGRFSGRQFSNSRSEMNVSTLELGDSALYLCASSDSGTANEKLFFGSGTQLSVL.

V usage is TRBV18 and J usage is TRBJ1-2; possibly TRBD1 for D (6 bases). The V gene's germline CDR1 is KGHSH and CDR2 LQKENI. V was cut by 4 bases and J by 2 bases, with 14 bases left in between. The CDR3 consists of 15 residues. The CDR3 here is CASSLRQAENYGYTF. The CDR3 DNA is TGTGCCAGCTCACTAAGACAGGCCGAAAACTATGGCTACACCTTC.

The chain has TRBV10-3 and TRBJ2-5, with TRBD1 matching 7 bases. The junction had 0 bases not matched to a gene; V was cut back by 6 bases and J by 2 bases. This CDR3 region has 12 residues. Germline V lookup: CDR1 ENHRY, CDR2 SYGVKD. For the CDR3, the DNA is TGTGCCATCAGACAGGGGCAAGAGACCCAGTACTTC. Amino acid sequence: CAIRQGQETQYF.

The chain couples TRBV11-2 to TRBJ1-1, with 11 bases that match TRBD1. CDR3 length: 16 amino acids. Germline V gene data show CDR1 as SGHAT and CDR2 as FQNNGV. V trimming: 6 bases; J trimming: 4 bases; junction bases outside the gene matches: 10. CDR3 sequence: CASSFQDRGLPTEAFF. CDR3 nucleotide sequence: TGTGCCAGCAGTTTCCAGGACAGGGGGCTACCCACTGAAGCTTTCTTT.

The chain is built from TRBV30 and TRBJ1-2; possible D gene TRBD1, 5 bases. The CDR3 is made up of 15 amino acids. CDR1 is GTSNPN and CDR2 is SVGIG in the germline V gene (reference sequence). V shed 1 base and J shed 7 bases, with 19 bases lying between them. DNA of the CDR3: TGTGCCTGGAGTGAATCTCCAGGGAGGAAAGGTGGCTACACCTTC. Protein: CAWSESPGRKGGYTF.